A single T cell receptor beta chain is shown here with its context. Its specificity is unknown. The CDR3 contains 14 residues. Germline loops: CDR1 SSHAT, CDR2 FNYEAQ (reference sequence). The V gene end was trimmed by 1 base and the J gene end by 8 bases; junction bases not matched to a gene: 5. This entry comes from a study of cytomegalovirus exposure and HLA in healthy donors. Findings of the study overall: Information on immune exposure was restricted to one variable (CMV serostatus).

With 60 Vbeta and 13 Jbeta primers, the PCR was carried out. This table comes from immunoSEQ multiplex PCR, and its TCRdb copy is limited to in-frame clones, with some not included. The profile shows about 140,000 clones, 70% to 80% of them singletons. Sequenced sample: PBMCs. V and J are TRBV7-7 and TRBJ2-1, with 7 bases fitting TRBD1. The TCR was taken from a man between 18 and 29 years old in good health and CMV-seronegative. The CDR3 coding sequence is TGTGCCAGCAGCTTAGGGGGACAGAACGATGAGCAGTTCTTC. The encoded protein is CASSLGGQNDEQFF. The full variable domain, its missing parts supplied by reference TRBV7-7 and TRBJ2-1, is GAGVSQSPRYKVTKRGQDVTLRCDPISSHATLYWYQQALGQGPEFLTYFNYEAQPDKSGLPSDRFSAERPEGSISTLTIQRTEQRDSAMYRCASSLGGQNDEQFFGPGTRLTVL.